This T cell receptor (beta chain) was recovered during a study of blood T cell repertoires in COVID-19. Germline V gives CDR1 MNHEY, CDR2 SVGAGI. This CDR3 comprises 16 residues. The V gene end was trimmed by 0 bases and the J gene end by 5 bases; junction bases not matched to a gene: 2. Sequencing used immunoSEQ multiplex PCR; TCRdb keeps in-frame clones, though not all of them. This repertoire shows 150,000 to 200,000 clones, roughly nine tenths found once; its top ten account for 1.5% to 2%. V usage is TRBV6-5 and J usage is TRBJ2-2; 11 bases line up with TRBD1. Sequencing was done on a sample of peripheral blood. The sequence derives from a man between 18 and 29 years old who had recovered from COVID-19. Here the CDR3 DNA reads TGTGCCAGCAGTTACTCGGGACAGGGGGTGACCGGGGAGCTGTTTTTT. Its protein is CASSYSGQGVTGELFF.